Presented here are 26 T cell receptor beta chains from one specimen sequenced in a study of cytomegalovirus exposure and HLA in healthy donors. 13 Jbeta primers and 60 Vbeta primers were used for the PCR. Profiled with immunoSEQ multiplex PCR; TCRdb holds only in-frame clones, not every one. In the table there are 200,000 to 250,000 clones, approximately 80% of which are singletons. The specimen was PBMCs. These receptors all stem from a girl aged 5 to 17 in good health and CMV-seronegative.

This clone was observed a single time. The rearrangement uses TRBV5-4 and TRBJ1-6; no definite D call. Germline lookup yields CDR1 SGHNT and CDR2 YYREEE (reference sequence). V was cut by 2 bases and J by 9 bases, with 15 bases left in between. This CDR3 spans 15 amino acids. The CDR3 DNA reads TGTGCCAGCAGCTTCGGGATGGATCGGGGTTCACCCCTCCACTTT. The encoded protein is CASSFGMDRGSPLHF. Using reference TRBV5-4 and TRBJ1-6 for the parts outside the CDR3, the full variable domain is ETGVTQSPTHLIKTRGQQVTLRCSSQSGHNTVSWYQQALGQGPQFIFQYYREEENGRGNFPPRFSGLQFPNYSSELNVNALELDDSALYLCASSFGMDRGSPLHFGNGTRLTVT.

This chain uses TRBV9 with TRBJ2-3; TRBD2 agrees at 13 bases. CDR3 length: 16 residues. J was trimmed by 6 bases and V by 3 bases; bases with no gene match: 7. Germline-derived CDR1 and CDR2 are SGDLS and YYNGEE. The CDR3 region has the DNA TGTGCCAGCAGCGGAGCGGGACTAGCGGGGACGGATACGCAGTATTTT. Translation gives CASSGAGLAGTDTQYF.

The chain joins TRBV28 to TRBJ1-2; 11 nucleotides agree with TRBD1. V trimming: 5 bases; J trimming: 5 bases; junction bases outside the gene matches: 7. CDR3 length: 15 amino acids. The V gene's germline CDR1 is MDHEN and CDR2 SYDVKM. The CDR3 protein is CASSLGGQGVYGYTF. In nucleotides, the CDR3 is TGTGCCAGCAGTCTAGGGGGACAGGGGGTATATGGCTACACCTTC.

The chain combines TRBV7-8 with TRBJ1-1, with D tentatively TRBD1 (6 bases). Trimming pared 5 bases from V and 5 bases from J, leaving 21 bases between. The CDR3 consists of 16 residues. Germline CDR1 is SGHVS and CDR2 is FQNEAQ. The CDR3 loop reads CASSPREGGGGTEAFF. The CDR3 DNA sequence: TGTGCCAGCAGCCCTCGGGAGGGGGGGGGAGGGACTGAAGCTTTCTTT.

The CDR3 region has the DNA TGCGCCAGCAGCCAAGGAAGCATGGGACAGAAGCAGCATTTT. This codes for CASSQGSMGQKQHF. The chain joins TRBV4-3 to TRBJ1-5; 7 bases map to TRBD1. Germline CDR1 and CDR2: LGHNA and YSLEER. The CDR3 sequence is 14 residues long. The V and J ends lost 1 base and 13 bases, in that order; junction bases with no gene match: 10.

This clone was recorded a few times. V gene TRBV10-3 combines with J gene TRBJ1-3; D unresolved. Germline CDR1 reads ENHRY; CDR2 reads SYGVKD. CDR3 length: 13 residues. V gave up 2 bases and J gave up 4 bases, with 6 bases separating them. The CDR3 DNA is TGTGCCATCAGTGAGGGCAAGGGAAACACCATATATTTT. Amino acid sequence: CAISEGKGNTIYF.

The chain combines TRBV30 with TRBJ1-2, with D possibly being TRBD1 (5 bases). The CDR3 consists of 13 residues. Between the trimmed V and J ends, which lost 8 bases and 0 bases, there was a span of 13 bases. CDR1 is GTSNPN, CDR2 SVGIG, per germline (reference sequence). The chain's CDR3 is CAGEDRANYGYTF. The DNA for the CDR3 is TGTGCCGGAGAAGACAGAGCTAACTATGGCTACACCTTC.

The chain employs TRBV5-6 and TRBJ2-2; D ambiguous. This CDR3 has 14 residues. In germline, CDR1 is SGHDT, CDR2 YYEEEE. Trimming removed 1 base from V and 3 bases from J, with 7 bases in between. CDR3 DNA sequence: TGTGCCAGCAGCTTGACAGCTCACACCGGGGAGCTGTTTTTT. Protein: CASSLTAHTGELFF. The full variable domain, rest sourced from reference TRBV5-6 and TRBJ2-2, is DAGVTQSPTHLIKTRGQQVTLRCSPKSGHDTVSWYQQALGQGPQFIFQYYEEEERQRGNFPDRFSGHQFPNYSSELNVNALLLGDSALYLCASSLTAHTGELFFGEGSRLTVL.

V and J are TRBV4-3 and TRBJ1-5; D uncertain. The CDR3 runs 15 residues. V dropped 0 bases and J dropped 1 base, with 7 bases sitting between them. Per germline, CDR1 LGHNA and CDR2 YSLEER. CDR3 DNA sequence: TGCGCCAGCAGCCAAGAGAGGAAGAGCAATCAGCCCCAGCATTTT. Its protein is CASSQERKSNQPQHF.

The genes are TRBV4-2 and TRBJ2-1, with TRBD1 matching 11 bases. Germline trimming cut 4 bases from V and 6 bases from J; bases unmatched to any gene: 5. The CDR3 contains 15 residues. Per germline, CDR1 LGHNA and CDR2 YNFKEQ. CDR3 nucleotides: TGTGCCAGCAGCCCCCGGGACAGGGGGTTCAATGAGCAGTTCTTC. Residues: CASSPRDRGFNEQFF.

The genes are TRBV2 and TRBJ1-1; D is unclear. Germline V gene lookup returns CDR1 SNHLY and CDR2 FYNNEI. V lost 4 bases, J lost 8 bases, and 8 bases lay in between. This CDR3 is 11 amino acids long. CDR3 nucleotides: TGTGCCAGCAGTGGGAGCTCCGAAGCTTTCTTT. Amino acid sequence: CASSGSSEAFF. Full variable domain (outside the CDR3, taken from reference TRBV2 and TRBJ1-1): EPEVTQTPSHQVTQMGQEVILRCVPISNHLYFYWYRQILGQKVEFLVSFYNNEISEKSEIFDDQFSVERPDGSNFTLKIRSTKLEDSAMYFCASSGSSEAFFGQGTRLTVV.

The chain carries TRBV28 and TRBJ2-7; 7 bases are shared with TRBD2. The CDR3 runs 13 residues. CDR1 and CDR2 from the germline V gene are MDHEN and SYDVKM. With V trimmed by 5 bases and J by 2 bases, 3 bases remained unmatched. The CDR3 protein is CASSLTSPYEQYF. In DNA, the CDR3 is TGTGCCAGCAGTCTGACTAGCCCCTACGAGCAGTACTTC.

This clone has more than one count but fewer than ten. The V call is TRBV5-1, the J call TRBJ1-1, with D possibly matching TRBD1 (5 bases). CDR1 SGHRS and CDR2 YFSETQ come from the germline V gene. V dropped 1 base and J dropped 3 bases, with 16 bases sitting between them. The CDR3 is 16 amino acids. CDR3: CASSLTAGSPYTEAFF. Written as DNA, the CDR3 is TGCGCCAGCAGCTTGACAGCAGGGTCCCCATACACTGAAGCTTTCTTT. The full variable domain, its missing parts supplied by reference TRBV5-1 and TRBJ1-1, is KAGVTQTPRYLIKTRGQQVTLSCSPISGHRSVSWYQQTPGQGLQFLFEYFSETQRNKGNFPGRFSGRQFSNSRSEMNVSTLELGDSALYLCASSLTAGSPYTEAFFGQGTRLTVV.

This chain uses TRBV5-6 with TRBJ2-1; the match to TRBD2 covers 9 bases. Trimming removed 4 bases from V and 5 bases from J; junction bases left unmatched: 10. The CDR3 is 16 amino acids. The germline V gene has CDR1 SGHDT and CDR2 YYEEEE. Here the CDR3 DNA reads TGTGCCAGCAGCCCAATGAGCGGGGGGCGCAACAATGAGCAGTTCTTC. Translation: CASSPMSGGRNNEQFF.

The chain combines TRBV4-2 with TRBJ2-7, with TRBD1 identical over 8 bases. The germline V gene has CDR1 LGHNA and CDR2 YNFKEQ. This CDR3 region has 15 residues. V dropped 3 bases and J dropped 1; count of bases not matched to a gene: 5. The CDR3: CASSQEQGGSYEQYF. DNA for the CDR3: TGTGCCAGCAGCCAGGAACAGGGGGGTTCCTACGAGCAGTACTTC.

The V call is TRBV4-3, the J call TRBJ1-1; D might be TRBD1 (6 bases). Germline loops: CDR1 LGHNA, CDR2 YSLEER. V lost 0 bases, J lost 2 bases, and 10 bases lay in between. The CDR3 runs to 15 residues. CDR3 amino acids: CASSQDRGTNTEAFF. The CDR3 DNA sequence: TGCGCCAGCAGCCAAGATCGAGGGACAAACACTGAAGCTTTCTTT.

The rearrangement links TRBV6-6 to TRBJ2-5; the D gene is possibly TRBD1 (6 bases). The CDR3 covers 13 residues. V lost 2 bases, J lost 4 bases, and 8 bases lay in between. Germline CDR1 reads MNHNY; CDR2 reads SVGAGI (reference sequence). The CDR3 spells CASSYGQTETQYF. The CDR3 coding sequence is TGTGCCAGCAGTTACGGACAGACAGAGACCCAGTACTTC.

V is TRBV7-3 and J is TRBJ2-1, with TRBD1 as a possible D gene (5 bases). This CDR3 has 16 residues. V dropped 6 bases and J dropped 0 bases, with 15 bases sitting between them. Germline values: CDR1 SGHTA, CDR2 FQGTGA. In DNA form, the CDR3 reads TGTGCCAGCAGAACAGGCCCGGAGAGCTCCTACAATGAGCAGTTCTTC. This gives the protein CASRTGPESSYNEQFF.

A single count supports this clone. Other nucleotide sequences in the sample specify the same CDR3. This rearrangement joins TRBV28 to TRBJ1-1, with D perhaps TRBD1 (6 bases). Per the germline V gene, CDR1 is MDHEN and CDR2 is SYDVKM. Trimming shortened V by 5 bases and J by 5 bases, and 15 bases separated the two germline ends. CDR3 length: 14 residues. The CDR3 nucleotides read TGTGCCAGCAGTCTGCAGGGGTCACGTACTGAAGCTTTCTTT. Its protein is CASSLQGSRTEAFF.

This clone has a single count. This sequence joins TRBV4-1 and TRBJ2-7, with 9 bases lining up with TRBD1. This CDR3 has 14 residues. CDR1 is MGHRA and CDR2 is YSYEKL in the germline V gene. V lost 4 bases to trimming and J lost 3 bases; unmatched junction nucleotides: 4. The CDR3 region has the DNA TGCGCCAGCAGCCCACGGACAGGGGACTACGAGCAGTACTTC. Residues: CASSPRTGDYEQYF.

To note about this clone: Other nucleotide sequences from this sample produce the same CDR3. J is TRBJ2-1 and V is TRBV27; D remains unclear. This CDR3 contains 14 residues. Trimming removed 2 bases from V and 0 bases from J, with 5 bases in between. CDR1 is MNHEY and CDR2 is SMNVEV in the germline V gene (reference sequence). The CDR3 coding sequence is TGTGCCAGCAGTTTAGGCAGCTCCTACAATGAGCAGTTCTTC. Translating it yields CASSLGSSYNEQFF.

The CDR3: CASSLQGQGRGYTF. CDR3 in DNA: TGTGCCAGCAGTTTACAGGGACAGGGGAGAGGCTACACCTTC. V gene TRBV28 combines with J gene TRBJ1-2, with 10 positions matching TRBD1. This CDR3 has 14 residues. The germline V gene has CDR1 MDHEN and CDR2 SYDVKM. The junction had 5 bases not matched to a gene; V was cut back by 2 bases and J by 8 bases.

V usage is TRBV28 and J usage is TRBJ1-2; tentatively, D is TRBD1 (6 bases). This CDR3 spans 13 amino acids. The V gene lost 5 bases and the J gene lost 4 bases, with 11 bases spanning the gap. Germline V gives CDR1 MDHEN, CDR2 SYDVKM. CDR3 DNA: TGTGCCAGCAGTCAACAGGGAGCCTATGGCTACACCTTC. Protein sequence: CASSQQGAYGYTF.

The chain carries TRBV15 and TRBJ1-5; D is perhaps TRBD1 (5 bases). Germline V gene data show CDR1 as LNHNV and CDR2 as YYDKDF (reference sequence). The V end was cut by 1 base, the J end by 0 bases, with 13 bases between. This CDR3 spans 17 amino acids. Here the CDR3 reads CATSRGGGGGSNQPQHF. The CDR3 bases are TGTGCCACCAGCAGAGGTGGGGGGGGAGGTAGCAATCAGCCCCAGCATTTT.

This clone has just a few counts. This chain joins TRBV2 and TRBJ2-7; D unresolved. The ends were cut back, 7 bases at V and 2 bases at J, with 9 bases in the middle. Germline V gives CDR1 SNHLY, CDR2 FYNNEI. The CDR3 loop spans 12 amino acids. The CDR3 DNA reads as TGTGCCAGCATCCAGGTTACCTACGAGCAGTACTTC. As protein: CASIQVTYEQYF.

The CDR3 bases are TGCGCCAGCAGCCGACTAGCGGGGGGACTTTACAATGAGCAGTTCTTC. This encodes CASSRLAGGLYNEQFF. The gene calls are TRBV5-1 and TRBJ2-1; 13 bases agree with TRBD2. Germline CDR1 reads SGHRS; CDR2 reads YFSETQ. Germline trimming cut 4 bases from V and 4 bases from J; bases unmatched to any gene: 5. The CDR3 runs 16 residues.